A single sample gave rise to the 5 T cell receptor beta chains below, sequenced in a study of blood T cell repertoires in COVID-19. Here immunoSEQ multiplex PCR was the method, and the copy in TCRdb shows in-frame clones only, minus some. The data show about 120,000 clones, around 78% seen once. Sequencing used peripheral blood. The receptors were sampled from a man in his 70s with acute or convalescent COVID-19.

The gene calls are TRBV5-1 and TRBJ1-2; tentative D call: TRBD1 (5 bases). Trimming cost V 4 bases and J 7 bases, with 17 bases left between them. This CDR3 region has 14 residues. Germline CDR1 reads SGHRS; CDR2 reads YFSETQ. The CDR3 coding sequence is TGCGCCAGCAGCCCCTTAGGTGGCCAGGGTGGCTACACCTTC. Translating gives CASSPLGGQGGYTF.

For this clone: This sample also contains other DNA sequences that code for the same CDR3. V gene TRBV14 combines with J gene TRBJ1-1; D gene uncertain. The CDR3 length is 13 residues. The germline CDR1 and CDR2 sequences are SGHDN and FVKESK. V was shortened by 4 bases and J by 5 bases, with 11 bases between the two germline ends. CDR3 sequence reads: CASSPGVGTEAFF. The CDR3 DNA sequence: TGTGCCAGCAGCCCCGGGGTTGGGACTGAAGCTTTCTTT.

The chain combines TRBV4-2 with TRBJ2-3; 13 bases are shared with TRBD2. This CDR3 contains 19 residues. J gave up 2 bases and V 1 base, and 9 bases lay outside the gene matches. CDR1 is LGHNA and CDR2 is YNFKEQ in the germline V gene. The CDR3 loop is CASSQVVTSGGGYTDTQYF. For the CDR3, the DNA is TGTGCCAGCAGCCAAGTTGTCACTAGCGGGGGGGGGTACACAGATACGCAGTATTTT.

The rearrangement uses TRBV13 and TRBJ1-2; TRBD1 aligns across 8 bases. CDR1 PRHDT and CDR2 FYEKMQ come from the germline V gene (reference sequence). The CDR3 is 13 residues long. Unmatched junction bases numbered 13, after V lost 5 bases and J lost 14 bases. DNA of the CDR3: TGTGCCAGCAGCGTCCCCGGGACAGGCCTAGTTACCTTC. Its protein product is CASSVPGTGLVTF. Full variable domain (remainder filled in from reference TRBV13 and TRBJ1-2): AAGVIQSPRHLIKEKRETATLKCYPIPRHDTVYWYQQGPGQDPQFLISFYEKMQSDKGSIPDRFSAQQFSDYHSELNMSSLELGDSALYFCASSVPGTGLVTFGSGTRLTVV.

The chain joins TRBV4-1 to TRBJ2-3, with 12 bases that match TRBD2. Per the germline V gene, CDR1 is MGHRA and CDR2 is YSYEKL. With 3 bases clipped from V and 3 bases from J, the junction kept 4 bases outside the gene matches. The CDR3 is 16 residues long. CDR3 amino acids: CASSHTSGGLTDTQYF. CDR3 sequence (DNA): TGCGCCAGCAGCCACACTAGCGGGGGGTTGACAGATACGCAGTATTTT.